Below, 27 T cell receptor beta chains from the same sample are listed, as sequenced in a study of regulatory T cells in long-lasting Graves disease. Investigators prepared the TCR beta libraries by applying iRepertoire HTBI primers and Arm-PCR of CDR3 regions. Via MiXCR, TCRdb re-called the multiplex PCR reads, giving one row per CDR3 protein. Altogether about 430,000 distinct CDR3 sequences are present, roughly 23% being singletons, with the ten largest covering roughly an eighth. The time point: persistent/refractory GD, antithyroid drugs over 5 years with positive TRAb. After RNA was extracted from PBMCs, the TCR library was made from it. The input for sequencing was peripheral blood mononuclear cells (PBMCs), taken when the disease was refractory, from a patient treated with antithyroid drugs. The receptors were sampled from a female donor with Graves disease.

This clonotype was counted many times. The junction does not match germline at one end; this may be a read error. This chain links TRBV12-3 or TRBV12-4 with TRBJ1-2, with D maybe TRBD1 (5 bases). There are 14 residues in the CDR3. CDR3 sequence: CAGSLGRGNYGYTF. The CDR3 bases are TGTGCCGGCAGTTTAGGACGGGGGAACTATGGCTACACCTTC.

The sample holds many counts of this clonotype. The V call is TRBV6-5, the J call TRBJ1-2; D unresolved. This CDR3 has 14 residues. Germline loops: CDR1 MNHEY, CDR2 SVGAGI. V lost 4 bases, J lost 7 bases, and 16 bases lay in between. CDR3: CASSSIYSPSGYTF. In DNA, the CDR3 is TGTGCCAGCAGTTCCATATACAGTCCCAGTGGCTACACCTTC.

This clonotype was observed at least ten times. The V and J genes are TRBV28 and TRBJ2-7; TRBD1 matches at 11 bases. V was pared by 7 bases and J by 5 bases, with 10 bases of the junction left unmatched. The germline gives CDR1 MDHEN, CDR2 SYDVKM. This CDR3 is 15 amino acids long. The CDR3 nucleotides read TGTGCCAGCACCGGCCCGGGACAGGGGGACCACGAGCAGTACTTC. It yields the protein CASTGPGQGDHEQYF.

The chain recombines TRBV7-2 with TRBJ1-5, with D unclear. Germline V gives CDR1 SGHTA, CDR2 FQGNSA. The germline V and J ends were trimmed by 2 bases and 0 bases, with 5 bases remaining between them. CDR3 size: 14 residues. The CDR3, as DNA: TGTGCCAGCAGCTTATTTCCTAGCAATCAGCCCCAGCATTTT. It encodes CASSLFPSNQPQHF.

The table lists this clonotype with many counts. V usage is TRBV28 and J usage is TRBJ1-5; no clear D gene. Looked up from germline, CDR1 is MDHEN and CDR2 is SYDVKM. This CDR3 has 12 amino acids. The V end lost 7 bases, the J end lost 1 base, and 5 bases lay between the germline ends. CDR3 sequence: CASKVSNQPQHF. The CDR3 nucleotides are TGTGCCAGCAAGGTGAGCAATCAGCCCCAGCATTTT.

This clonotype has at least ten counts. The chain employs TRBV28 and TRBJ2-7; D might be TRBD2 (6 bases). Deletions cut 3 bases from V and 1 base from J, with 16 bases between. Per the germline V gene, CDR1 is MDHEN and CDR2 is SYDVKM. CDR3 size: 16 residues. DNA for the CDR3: TGTGCCAGCAGTTTGGAGGGAGGCAAACGATCCTACGAGCAGTACTTC. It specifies CASSLEGGKRSYEQYF.

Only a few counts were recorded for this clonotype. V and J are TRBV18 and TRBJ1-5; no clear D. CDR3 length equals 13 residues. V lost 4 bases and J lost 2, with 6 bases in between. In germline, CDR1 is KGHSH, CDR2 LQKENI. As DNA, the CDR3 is TGTGCCAGCTCACTAAAGGGCAATCAGCCCCAGCATTTT. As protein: CASSLKGNQPQHF.

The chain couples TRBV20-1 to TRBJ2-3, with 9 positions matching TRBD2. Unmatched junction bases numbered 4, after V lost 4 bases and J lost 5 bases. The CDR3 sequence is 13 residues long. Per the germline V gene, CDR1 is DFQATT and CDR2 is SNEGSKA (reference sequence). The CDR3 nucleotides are TGCAGTGCTACTGGAGCGGGAGGAGATACGCAGTATTTT. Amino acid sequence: CSATGAGGDTQYF.

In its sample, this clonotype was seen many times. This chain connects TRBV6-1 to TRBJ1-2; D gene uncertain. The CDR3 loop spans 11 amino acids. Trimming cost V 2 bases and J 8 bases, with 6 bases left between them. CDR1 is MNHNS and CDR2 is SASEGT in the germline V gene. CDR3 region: CASSEKGGYTF. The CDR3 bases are TGTGCCAGCAGTGAAAAAGGGGGCTACACCTTC.

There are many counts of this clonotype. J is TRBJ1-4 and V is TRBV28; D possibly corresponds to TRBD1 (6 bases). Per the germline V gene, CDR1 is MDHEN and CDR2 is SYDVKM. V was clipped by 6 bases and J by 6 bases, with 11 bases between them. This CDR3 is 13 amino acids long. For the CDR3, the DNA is TGTGCCAGCAGACAGGGCAGGGATGAAAAACTGTTTTTT. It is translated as CASRQGRDEKLFF.

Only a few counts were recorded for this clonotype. The CDR3 nucleotides are TGCAGCGCCACCCGACCAAACATTCAGTACTTC. This gives the protein CSATRPNIQYF. The chain uses TRBV29-1 and TRBJ2-4, with unresolved D. The V end was cut by 7 bases, the J end by 6 bases, with 10 bases between. The germline V gene encodes CDR1 SQVTM and CDR2 ANQGSEA. The CDR3 runs 11 residues.

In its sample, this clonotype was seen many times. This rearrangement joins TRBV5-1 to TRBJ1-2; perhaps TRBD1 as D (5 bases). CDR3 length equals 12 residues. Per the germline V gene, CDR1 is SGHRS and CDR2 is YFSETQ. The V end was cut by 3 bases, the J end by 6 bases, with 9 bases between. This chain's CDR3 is CASSWDGDGYTF. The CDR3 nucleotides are TGCGCCAGCAGCTGGGACGGAGATGGCTACACCTTC.

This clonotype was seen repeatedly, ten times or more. The CDR3: CASSLSLVMNYGYTF. For the CDR3, the DNA is TGTGCCAGCAGCTTATCTTTGGTGATGAACTATGGCTACACCTTC. The chain recombines TRBV7-8 with TRBJ1-2; no definite D call. CDR1 and CDR2 from the germline V gene are SGHVS and FQNEAQ. CDR3 length equals 15 residues. V lost 2 bases, J lost 2 bases, and 12 bases lay in between.

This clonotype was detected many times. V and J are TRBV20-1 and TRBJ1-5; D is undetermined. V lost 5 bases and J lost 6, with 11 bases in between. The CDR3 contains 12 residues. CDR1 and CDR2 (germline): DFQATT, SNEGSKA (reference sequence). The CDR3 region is CSARSPGQPQHF. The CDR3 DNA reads TGCAGTGCTCGATCACCCGGTCAGCCCCAGCATTTT.

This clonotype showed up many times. The CDR3 DNA sequence: TGTGCCAGCAGTTTATCGGGGAGGTACCAAGAGACCCAGTACTTC. Its protein is CASSLSGRYQETQYF. The chain carries TRBV28 and TRBJ2-5, with D perhaps TRBD2 (6 bases). Trimming cost V 1 base and J 0 bases, with 9 bases left between them. Germline CDR1 is MDHEN and CDR2 is SYDVKM. There are 15 residues in the CDR3.

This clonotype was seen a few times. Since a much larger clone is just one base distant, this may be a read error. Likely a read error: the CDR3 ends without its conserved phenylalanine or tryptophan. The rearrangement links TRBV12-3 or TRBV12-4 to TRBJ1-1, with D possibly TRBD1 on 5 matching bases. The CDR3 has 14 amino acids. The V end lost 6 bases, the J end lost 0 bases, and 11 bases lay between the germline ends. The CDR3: CASSTGTVNTEAFS. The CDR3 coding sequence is TGTGCCAGCAGCACCGGGACGGTGAACACTGAAGCTTTCTCT.

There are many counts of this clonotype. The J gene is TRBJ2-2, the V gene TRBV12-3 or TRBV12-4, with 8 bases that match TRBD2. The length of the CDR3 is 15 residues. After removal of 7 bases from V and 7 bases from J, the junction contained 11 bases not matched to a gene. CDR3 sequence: CASMYGTSGNGELFF. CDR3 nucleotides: TGTGCCAGCATGTACGGGACTAGTGGAAACGGGGAGCTGTTTTTT.

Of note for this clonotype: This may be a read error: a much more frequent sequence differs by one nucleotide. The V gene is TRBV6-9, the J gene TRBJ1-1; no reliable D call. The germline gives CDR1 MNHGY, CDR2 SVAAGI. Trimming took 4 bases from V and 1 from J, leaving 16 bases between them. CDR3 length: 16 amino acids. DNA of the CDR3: TGTGCCAGCAGTTTCGGGAGGACGGGGTCGAACACTGAAGCTTTCTTT. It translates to CASSFGRTGSNTEAFF.

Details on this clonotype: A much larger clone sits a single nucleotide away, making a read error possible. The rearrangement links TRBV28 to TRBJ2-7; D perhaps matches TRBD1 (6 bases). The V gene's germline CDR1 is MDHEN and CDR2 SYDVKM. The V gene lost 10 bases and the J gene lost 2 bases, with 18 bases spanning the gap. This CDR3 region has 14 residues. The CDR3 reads CAIEGGRSPYEQYF. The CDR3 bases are TGTGCCATCGAAGGGGGTCGCAGTCCCTACGAGCAGTACTTC.

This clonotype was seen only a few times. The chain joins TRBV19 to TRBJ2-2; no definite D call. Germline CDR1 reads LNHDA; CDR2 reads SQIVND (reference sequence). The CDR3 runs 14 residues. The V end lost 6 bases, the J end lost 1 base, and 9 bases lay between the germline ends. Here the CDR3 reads CASRWGGNTGELFF. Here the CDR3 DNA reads TGTGCCAGTAGATGGGGTGGGAACACCGGGGAGCTGTTTTTT.

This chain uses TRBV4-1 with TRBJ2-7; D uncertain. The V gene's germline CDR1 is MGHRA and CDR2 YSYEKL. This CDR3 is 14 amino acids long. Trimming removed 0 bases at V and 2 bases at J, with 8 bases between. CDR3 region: CASSQDLKAYEQYF. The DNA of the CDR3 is TGCGCCAGCAGCCAAGATCTGAAGGCCTACGAGCAGTACTTC.

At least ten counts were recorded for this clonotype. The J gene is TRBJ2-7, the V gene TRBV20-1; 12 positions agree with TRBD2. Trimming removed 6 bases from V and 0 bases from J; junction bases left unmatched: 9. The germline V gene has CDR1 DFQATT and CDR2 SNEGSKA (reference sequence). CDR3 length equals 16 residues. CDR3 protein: CSAWRLAGVTSYEQYF. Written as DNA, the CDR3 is TGCAGTGCGTGGAGACTAGCGGGAGTTACCTCCTACGAGCAGTACTTC.

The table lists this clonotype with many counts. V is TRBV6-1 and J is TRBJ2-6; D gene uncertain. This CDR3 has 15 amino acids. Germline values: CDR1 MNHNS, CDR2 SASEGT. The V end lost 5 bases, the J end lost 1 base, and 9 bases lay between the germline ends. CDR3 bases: TGTGCCAGCAGTCCAGGTCTTTCTGGGGCCAACGTCCTGACTTTC. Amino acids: CASSPGLSGANVLTF.

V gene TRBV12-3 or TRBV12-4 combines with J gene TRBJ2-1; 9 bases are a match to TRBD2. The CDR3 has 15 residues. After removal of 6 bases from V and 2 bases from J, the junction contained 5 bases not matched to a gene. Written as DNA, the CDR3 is TGTGCCAGCAGGCCAGCGGGAGGCCCCTACAATGAGCAGTTCTTC. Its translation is CASRPAGGPYNEQFF.

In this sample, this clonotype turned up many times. CDR3: CASSFLAGTSNTEAFF. The CDR3, as DNA: TGTGCCAGCAGTTTCCTCGCCGGGACGTCGAACACTGAAGCTTTCTTT. The chain employs TRBV12-3 or TRBV12-4 and TRBJ1-1; D possibly corresponds to TRBD1 (5 bases). The CDR3 runs to 16 residues. Trimming took off 3 bases at V and 1 base at J, with 15 bases between the two ends.

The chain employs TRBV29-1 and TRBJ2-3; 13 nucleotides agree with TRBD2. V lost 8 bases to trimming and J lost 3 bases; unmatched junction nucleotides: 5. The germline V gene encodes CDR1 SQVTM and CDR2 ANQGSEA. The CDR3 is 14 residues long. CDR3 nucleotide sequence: TGCAGCACGGGACTAGCGGGATTTACAGATACGCAGTATTTT. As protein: CSTGLAGFTDTQYF.

CDR3 sequence reads: CASSRKGGTSGRPEQFF. The CDR3 DNA reads as TGTGCCAGCAGTCGTAAGGGGGGGACTAGCGGGAGACCTGAGCAGTTCTTC. This chain uses TRBV7-2 with TRBJ2-1; 14 bases map to TRBD2. This CDR3 region has 17 residues. The germline V gene encodes CDR1 SGHTA and CDR2 FQGNSA. J lost 9 bases, V lost 6 bases, and 13 bases had no gene match.